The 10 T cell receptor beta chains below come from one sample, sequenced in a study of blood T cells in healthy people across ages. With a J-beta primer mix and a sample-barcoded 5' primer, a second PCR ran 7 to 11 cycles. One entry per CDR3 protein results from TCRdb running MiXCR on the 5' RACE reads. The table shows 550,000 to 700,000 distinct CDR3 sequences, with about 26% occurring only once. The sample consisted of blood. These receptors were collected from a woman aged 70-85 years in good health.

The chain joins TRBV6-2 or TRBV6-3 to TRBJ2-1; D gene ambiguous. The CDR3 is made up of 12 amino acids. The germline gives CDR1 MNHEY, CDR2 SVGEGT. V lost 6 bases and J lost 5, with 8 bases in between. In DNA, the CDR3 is TGTGCCAGCAGACCGGAGAACAATGAGCAGTTCTTC. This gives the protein CASRPENNEQFF.

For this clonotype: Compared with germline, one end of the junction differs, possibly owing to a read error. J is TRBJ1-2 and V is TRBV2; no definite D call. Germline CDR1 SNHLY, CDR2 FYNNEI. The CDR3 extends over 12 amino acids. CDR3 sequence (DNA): TGTGCCGGACTGGAGGGAGACTATGGCTTCACCTTC. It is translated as CAGLEGDYGFTF.

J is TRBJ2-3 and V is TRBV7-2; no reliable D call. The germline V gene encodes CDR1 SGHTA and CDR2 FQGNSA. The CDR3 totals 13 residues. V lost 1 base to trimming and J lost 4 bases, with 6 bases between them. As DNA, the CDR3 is TGTGCCAGCAGCTTAGTTCACGCAGATACGCAGTATTTT. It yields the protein CASSLVHADTQYF.

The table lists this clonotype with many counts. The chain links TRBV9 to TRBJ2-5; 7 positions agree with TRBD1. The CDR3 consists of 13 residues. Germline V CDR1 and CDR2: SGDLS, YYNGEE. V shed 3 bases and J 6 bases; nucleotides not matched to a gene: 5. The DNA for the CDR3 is TGTGCCAGCAGCGAGGGGGCCGTCCAGACCCAGTACTTC. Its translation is CASSEGAVQTQYF.

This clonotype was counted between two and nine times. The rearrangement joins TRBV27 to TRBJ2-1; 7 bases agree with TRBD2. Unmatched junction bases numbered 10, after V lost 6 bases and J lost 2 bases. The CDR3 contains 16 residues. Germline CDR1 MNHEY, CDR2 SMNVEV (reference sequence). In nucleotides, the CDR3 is TGTGCCAGCAGGGGGGGGGGACTATCCCCCTACAATGAGCAGTTCTTC. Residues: CASRGGGLSPYNEQFF.

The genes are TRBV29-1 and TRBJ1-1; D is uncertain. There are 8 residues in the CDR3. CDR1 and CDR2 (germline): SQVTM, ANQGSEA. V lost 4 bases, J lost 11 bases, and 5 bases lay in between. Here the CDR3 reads CSVVGAFF. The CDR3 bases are TGCAGCGTTGTGGGTGCTTTCTTT.

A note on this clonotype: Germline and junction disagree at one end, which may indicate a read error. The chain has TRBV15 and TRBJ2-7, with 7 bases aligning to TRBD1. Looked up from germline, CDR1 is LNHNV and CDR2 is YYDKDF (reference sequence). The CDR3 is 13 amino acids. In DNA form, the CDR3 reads TGTGCCGCCAGCAGGGGACAGCTCTACGAGCAGTACTTC. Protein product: CAASRGQLYEQYF.

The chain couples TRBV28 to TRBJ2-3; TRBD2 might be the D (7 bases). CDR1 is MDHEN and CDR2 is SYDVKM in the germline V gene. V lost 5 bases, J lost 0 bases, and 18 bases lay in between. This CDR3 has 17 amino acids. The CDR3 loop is CASSGAGGHPSTDTQYF. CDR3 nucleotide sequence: TGTGCCAGCAGTGGGGCCGGGGGGCACCCAAGCACAGATACGCAGTATTTT. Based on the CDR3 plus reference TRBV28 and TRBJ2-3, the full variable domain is DVKVTQSSRYLVKRTGEKVFLECVQDMDHENMFWYRQDPGLGLRLIYFSYDVKMKEKGDIPEGYSVSREKKERFSLILESASTNQTSMYLCASSGAGGHPSTDTQYFGPGTRLTVL.

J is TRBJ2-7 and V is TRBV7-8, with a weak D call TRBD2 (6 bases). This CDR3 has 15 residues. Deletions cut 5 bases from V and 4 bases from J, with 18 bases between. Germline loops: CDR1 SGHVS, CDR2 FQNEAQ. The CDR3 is CASSTLAALRYEQYF. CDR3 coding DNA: TGTGCCAGCAGCACCTTAGCGGCCCTCCGGTACGAGCAGTACTTC.

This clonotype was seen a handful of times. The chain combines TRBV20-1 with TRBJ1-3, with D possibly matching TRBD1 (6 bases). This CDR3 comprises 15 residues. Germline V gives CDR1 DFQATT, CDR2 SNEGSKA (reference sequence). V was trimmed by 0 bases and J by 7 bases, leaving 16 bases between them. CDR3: CSARDHGGHGNTIYF. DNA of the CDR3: TGCAGTGCTAGAGATCACGGGGGGCATGGTAACACCATATATTTT.